What follows are 22 T cell receptor beta chains derived from one specimen sequenced in a study of T cell clusters in autoimmune cytopenias. Tens of thousands of genome equivalents of blood DNA were amplified for TRB. Multiplex touch-down PCR amplified TRB using TRB-A and TRB-B pools in one tube. Following a re-call of the multiplex PCR reads, TCRdb has one entry per CDR3 protein and lacks DNA. Its table lists 1,000 to 1,500 distinct CDR3 sequences. These data were also reused for a study on T cell repertoires in aging, cancer and after chemotherapy.

Sequenced: peripheral blood. The receptor source for this set is a human donor in good health.

The genes are TRBV6-5 and TRBJ2-7; TCRdb selects TRBD1, and the lack of DNA leaves this call unchecked. The CDR3 sequence is 14 residues long. Germline CDR1 reads MNHEY; CDR2 reads SVGAGI. The chain's CDR3 is CASVNRGEGYEQYF.

This clonotype is classed as medium-sized by frequency. The chain links TRBV20-1 to TRBJ2-2; TCRdb designates TRBD2, a call that cannot be tested without DNA. Germline lookup yields CDR1 DFQATT and CDR2 SNEGSKA (reference sequence). This CDR3 is 14 amino acids long. CDR3 in amino acids: CSAKTSHNTGELFF.

This clonotype is classed as medium-sized by frequency. This chain uses TRBV6-5 with TRBJ1-5; with no DNA, the TCRdb D assignment of TRBD1 cannot be verified. CDR1 and CDR2 from the germline V gene are MNHEY and SVGAGI. CDR3 size: 16 residues. CDR3 amino acids: CASSPDRGDSNQPQHF.

The V and J genes are TRBV6-5 and TRBJ2-3; the TRBD1 assignment by TCRdb is unverifiable without DNA. Germline values: CDR1 MNHEY, CDR2 SVGAGI. CDR3 length equals 16 residues. Here the CDR3 reads CASSYSGTGKADTQYF.

Measured by frequency, this clonotype is medium-sized. This sequence joins TRBV5-4 and TRBJ2-1; TCRdb designates TRBD1, a call that cannot be tested without DNA. Germline V gene data show CDR1 as SGHNT and CDR2 as YYREEE (reference sequence). The CDR3 totals 13 residues. This chain's CDR3 is CASSLQGADEQFF.

Measured by frequency, this clonotype is medium-sized. The chain is built from TRBV20-1 and TRBJ2-2; the D gene TCRdb calls, TRBD1, cannot be checked with no DNA. Germline V gene data show CDR1 as DFQATT and CDR2 as SNEGSKA (reference sequence). This CDR3 spans 13 amino acids. The CDR3 sequence is CSAPGTNTGELFF.

Judged by frequency, this clonotype is large. The rearrangement links TRBV18 to TRBJ2-1; the TCRdb call, TRBD1, lacks DNA for checking. Germline CDR1 KGHSH, CDR2 LQKENI. The CDR3 sequence is 16 residues long. The chain's CDR3 is CASSSTGTGADNEQFF.

In terms of frequency, this clonotype is medium-sized. V usage is TRBV20-1 and J usage is TRBJ2-5; TCRdb's D call, TRBD1, is unchecked because there is no DNA. In germline, CDR1 is DFQATT, CDR2 SNEGSKA (reference sequence). The CDR3 totals 12 residues. The CDR3 here is CSVVGQGETQYF.

This clonotype is identified as medium-sized from frequency. The V gene is TRBV11-2, the J gene TRBJ2-2; the D call from TCRdb, TRBD2, cannot be confirmed without DNA. The germline V gene encodes CDR1 SGHAT and CDR2 FQNNGV. The CDR3 contains 18 residues. The CDR3 is CASSFPSGTSANTGELFF.

Judged by frequency, this clonotype is large. V and J are TRBV5-6 and TRBJ2-3. The CDR3 spans 13 residues. Germline values: CDR1 SGHDT, CDR2 YYEEEE. The CDR3 region is CASSWERADTQYF.

Judged by frequency, this clonotype is large. The gene calls are TRBV6-5 and TRBJ2-5; TCRdb's D call, TRBD2, is unchecked because there is no DNA. In germline, CDR1 is MNHEY, CDR2 SVGAGI. The CDR3 runs to 16 residues. The CDR3 protein is CASSSLGAGVQETQYF.

This clonotype is classed as medium-sized (0.01 to 0.1%) by frequency. The V gene is TRBV4-2, the J gene TRBJ1-1; TCRdb names TRBD1, which stays unverified in the absence of DNA. CDR3 length: 14 amino acids. Germline values: CDR1 LGHNA, CDR2 YNFKEQ. CDR3 amino acids: CASSPGGGNTEAFF.

Considering frequency, this clonotype is large (0.1 to 1%). CDR3: CASSYSPGGSYEQYF. This chain links TRBV6-5 with TRBJ2-7; the D gene TCRdb calls, TRBD1, cannot be checked with no DNA. CDR1 and CDR2 from the germline V gene are MNHEY and SVGAGI. The CDR3 spans 15 residues.

This clonotype is deemed medium-sized (0.01 to 0.1%) by its frequency. The V gene is TRBV18, the J gene TRBJ1-1; TCRdb gives TRBD1 as the D gene, but with no DNA this cannot be confirmed. The CDR3 covers 13 residues. Germline assignment: CDR1 KGHSH and CDR2 LQKENI. The CDR3 sequence is CASSPGGWGEAFF.

By frequency, this clonotype is medium-sized. This rearrangement joins TRBV20-1 to TRBJ1-2. This CDR3 contains 15 residues. Germline V CDR1 and CDR2: DFQATT, SNEGSKA (reference sequence). CDR3 region: CSARDIRTFNYGYTF.

This clonotype is identified as medium-sized (0.01 to 0.1%) from frequency. V and J are TRBV12-3 or TRBV12-4 and TRBJ2-3; the TCRdb call, TRBD1, lacks DNA for checking. The CDR3 is 15 amino acids. The CDR3 sequence: CASSRGLTSTDTQYF.

This chain connects TRBV20-1 to TRBJ2-7; the D call of TRBD1 rests on TCRdb alone, since no DNA is present to check it. Germline loops: CDR1 DFQATT, CDR2 SNEGSKA (reference sequence). This CDR3 spans 13 amino acids. The CDR3 reads CSATGQPLYEQYF.

This clonotype is called medium-sized based on its frequency. The chain employs TRBV6-2 or TRBV6-3 and TRBJ1-5. There are 17 residues in the CDR3. The germline V gene has CDR1 MNHEY and CDR2 SVGEGT. CDR3: CASSNPGPPEGNQPQHF.

This clonotype counts as medium-sized by frequency. The chain joins TRBV5-1 to TRBJ2-3; TCRdb's D gene call, TRBD2, goes unchecked for lack of DNA. Germline V gene sequence: CDR1 SGHRS, CDR2 YFSETQ. The CDR3 extends over 18 amino acids. The CDR3 sequence: CASSLVPGLAGVVDTQYF.

According to its frequency, this clonotype is medium-sized. The chain carries TRBV5-1 and TRBJ2-7; the TRBD2 assignment by TCRdb is unverifiable without DNA. The V gene's germline CDR1 is SGHRS and CDR2 YFSETQ. This CDR3 comprises 17 residues. The CDR3 protein is CASSLGLAGGPVYEQYF. Supplemented by reference TRBV5-1 and TRBJ2-7, the full variable domain reads KAGVTQTPRYLIKTRGQQVTLSCSPISGHRSVSWYQQTPGQGLQFLFEYFSETQRNKGNFPGRFSGRQFSNSRSEMNVSTLELGDSALYLCASSLGLAGGPVYEQYFGPGTRLTVT.

This clonotype counts as medium-sized by frequency. The V gene is TRBV6-1, the J gene TRBJ1-3. This CDR3 is 17 amino acids long. CDR1 and CDR2 from the germline V gene are MNHNS and SASEGT. CDR3 loop: CASSEAHGGSTGNTIYF.

This clonotype is large by frequency. The rearrangement links TRBV7-6 to TRBJ2-7. This CDR3 is 14 amino acids long. Germline V gene lookup returns CDR1 SGHVS and CDR2 FNYEAQ. CDR3 residues: CASSADRGYYEQYF. Based on the CDR3 plus reference TRBV7-6 and TRBJ2-7, the full variable domain is GAGVSQSPRYKVTKRGQDVALRCDPISGHVSLYWYRQALGQGPEFLTYFNYEAQQDKSGLPNDRFSAERPEGSISTLTIQRTEQRDSAMYRCASSADRGYYEQYFGPGTRLTVT.